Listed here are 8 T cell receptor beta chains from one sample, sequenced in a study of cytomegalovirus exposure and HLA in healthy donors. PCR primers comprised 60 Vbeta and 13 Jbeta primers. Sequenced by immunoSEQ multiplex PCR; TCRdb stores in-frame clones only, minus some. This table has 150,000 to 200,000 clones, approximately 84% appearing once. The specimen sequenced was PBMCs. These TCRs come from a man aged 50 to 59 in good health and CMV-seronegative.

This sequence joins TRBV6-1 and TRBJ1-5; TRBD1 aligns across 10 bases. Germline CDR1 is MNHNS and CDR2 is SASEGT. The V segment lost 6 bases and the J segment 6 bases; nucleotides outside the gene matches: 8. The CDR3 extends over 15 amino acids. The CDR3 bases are TGTGCCAGCAGACAAGGGACAGGGGTATTTCAGCCCCAGCATTTT. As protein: CASRQGTGVFQPQHF.

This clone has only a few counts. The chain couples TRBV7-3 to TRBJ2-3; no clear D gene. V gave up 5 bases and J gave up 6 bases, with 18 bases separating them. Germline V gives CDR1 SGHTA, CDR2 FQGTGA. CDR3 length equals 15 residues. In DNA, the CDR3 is TGTGCCAGCAGCCTTGCCCCCGACCCGAGGGATACGCAGTATTTT. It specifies CASSLAPDPRDTQYF.

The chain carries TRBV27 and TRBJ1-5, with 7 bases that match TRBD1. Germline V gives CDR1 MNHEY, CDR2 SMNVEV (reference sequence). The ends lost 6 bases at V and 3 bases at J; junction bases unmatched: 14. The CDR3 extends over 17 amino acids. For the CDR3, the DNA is TGTGCCAGCAGACCAGACAGGGCTCCTTTGGACAATCAGCCCCAGCATTTT. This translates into CASRPDRAPLDNQPQHF.

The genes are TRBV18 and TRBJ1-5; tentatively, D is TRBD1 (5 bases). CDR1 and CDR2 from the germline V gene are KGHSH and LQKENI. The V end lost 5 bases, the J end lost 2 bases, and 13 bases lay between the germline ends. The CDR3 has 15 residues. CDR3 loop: CASSAGGLGNQPQHF. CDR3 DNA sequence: TGTGCCAGCTCAGCGGGGGGGTTGGGCAATCAGCCCCAGCATTTT.

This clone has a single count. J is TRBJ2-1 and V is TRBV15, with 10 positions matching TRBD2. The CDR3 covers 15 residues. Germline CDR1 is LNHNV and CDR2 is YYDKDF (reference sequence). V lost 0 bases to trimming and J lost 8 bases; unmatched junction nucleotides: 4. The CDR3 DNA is TGTGCCACCAGCAGAGAAAGCGGGGGGGCGGATGAGCAGTTCTTC. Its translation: CATSRESGGADEQFF. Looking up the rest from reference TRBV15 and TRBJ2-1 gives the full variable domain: DAMVIQNPRYQVTQFGKPVTLSCSQTLNHNVMYWYQQKSSQAPKLLFHYYDKDFNNEADTPDNFQSRRPNTSFCFLDIRSPGLGDTAMYLCATSRESGGADEQFFGPGTRLTVL.

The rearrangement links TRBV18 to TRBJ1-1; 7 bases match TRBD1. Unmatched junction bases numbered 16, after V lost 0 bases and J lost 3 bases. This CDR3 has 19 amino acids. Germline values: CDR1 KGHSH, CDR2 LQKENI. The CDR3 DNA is TGTGCCAGCTCACCACCCCGGACAGGCGTGTATTCTCAGTACACTGAAGCTTTCTTT. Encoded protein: CASSPPRTGVYSQYTEAFF.

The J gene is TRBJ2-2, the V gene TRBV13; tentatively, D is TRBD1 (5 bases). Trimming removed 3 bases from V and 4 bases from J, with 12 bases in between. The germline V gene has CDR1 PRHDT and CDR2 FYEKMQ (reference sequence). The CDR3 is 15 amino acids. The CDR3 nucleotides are TGTGCCAGCAGCTTGAGGACATTACGCACCGGGGAGCTGTTTTTT. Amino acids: CASSLRTLRTGELFF. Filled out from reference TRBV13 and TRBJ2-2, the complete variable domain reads AAGVIQSPRHLIKEKRETATLKCYPIPRHDTVYWYQQGPGQDPQFLISFYEKMQSDKGSIPDRFSAQQFSDYHSELNMSSLELGDSALYFCASSLRTLRTGELFFGEGSRLTVL.

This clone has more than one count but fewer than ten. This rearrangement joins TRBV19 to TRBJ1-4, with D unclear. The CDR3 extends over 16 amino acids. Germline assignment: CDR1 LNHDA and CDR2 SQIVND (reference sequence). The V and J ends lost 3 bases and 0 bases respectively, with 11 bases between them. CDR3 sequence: CASSMKRDATNEKLFF. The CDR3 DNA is TGTGCCAGTAGTATGAAGCGGGATGCAACTAATGAAAAACTGTTTTTT.